The T cell receptor beta chain described here comes from a study of identical twins. On this clonotype: The antigen is unknown.

CDR3 length: 21 residues. General study results and limits: Insertions were fewer in abundant cord blood beta clonotypes, whereas memory repertoires showed none of this pattern. Alpha sequences that were out-of-frame and twin-shared showed an excess of low generation probability.

Unique molecular identifiers were present on cDNA, and template switching added a universal primer site. TCRdb re-analysed the 5' RACE reads in MiXCR, keeping a single row per CDR3 protein. The sample contains a few hundred thousand distinct CDR3 sequences, roughly 9% of which appear only once. This receptor was identified in a woman aged 45-59 years in good health. Material for sequencing was naive T cells sorted from blood. The genes are TRBV21-1 and TRBJ2-3; the table's D gene call, TRBD2, was not cross checked with the DNA. TRBV21-1 is a pseudogene. The CDR3 coding sequence is TGTGCCAGCAACCATCCGACCCTGGGGACTAGCGGGACCGGCGGTGGGGATACGCAGTATTTT. This sequence encodes CASNHPTLGTSGTGGGDTQYF.